This T cell receptor beta chain was recorded in a study of TIL therapy for anti-PD-1-resistant metastatic lung cancer. Germline CDR1 SNHLY, CDR2 FYNNEI. The CDR3 runs to 14 residues. V trimming: 5 bases; J trimming: 10 bases; junction bases outside the gene matches: 10. Time point indicated: pre-treatment sample, taken before nivolumab and TIL therapy. Pleural nodules or supraclavicular lymph nodes made up most of the excised metastases sampled. The libraries were made with immunoSEQ v3. Libraries were sequenced to 2 million or so read pairs (survey) or about 4.5-6 million (deep). Here immunoSEQ multiplex PCR was the method, and the copy in TCRdb shows in-frame clones only, minus some. The sample consists of just over 25,000 clones, approximately 72% of them appearing once.

This chain connects TRBV2 to TRBJ1-4, with 7 bases fitting TRBD1. The material sequenced was tumor tissue, taken at baseline. This receptor was obtained from a person between 25 and 80 years old with non-small cell lung cancer. The CDR3 sequence is CASSPGTAYGKLFF. CDR3 DNA sequence: TGTGCCAGCAGTCCCGGGACAGCATATGGAAAACTGTTTTTT.